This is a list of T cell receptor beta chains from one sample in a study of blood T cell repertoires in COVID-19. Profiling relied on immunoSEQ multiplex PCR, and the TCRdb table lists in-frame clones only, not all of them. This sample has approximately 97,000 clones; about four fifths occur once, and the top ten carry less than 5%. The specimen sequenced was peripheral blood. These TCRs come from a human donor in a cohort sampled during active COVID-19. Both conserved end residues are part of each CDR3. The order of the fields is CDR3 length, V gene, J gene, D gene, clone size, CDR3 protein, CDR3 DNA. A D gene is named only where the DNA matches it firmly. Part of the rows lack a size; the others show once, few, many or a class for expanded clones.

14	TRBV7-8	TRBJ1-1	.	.	CASSQSLGNTEAFF	TGTGCCAGCAGCCAGTCGCTCGGGAACACTGAAGCTTTCTTT
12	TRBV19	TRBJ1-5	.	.	CASNYRRQPQHF	TGTGCCAGTAATTACCGGAGACAGCCCCAGCATTTT
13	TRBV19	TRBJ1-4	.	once	CASSIGPNEKLFF	TGTGCCAGTAGTATAGGGCCAAATGAAAAACTGTTTTTT
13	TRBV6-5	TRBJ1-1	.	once	CASSTDRNTEAFF	TGTGCCAGCAGTACCGACAGGAACACTGAAGCTTTCTTT
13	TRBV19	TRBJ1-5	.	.	CASSDSYNQPQHF	TGTGCCAGTAGTGACAGTTACAATCAGCCCCAGCATTTT
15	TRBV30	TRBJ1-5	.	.	CAWRKAGGSNQPQHF	TGTGCCTGGAGGAAGGCGGGGGGGAGCAATCAGCCCCAGCATTTT
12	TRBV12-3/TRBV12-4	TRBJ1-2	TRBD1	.	CASSRTGLGYTF	TGTGCCAGCAGTAGGACAGGGCTTGGCTACACCTTC
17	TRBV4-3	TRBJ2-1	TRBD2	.	CASSQVSGGATYNEQFF	TGCGCCAGCAGCCAAGTTAGCGGGGGGGCAACCTACAATGAGCAGTTCTTC
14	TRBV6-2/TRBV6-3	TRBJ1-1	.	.	CASSSQLVNTEAFF	TGTGCCAGCAGTAGCCAACTAGTGAACACTGAAGCTTTCTTT
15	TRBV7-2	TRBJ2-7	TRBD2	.	CASTGGVAGPAEQYF	TGTGCCAGCACCGGCGGGGTAGCGGGGCCCGCCGAGCAGTACTTC
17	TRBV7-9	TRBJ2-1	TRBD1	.	CASSSPPGTGSYNEQFF	TGTGCCAGCAGCTCCCCCCCGGGGACAGGAAGTTACAATGAGCAGTTCTTC
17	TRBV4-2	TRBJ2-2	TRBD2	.	CASSHHYGGGDTGELFF	TGTGCCAGCAGCCACCACTATGGGGGAGGGGATACCGGGGAGCTGTTTTTT
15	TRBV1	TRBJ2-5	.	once	CTSSQDRDSQETQYF	TGCACCAGCAGCCAAGACAGGGACAGCCAAGAGACCCAGTACTTC
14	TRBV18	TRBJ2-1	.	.	CASSPPGSGLEQFF	TGTGCCAGCTCACCACCGGGGAGCGGCCTGGAGCAGTTCTTC